This note documents a single T cell receptor (beta chain) sequence. Its antigen is unknown. Qualities for individual bases were not recorded, and no much larger clone is one base off. This sample stems from a study of blood T cell repertoires in COVID-19 (dated by TCRdb to the early 2020s). Describing the broader study: Samples covering the acute and convalescent phases of COVID-19 were provided by collaborators in the United States, Italy and Spain. The prospective study material was composed of cDNA or gDNA derived from T cells, B-cell-depleted T cells, or PBMCs. The repertoires were released in a freely available public database meant as a resource for research on the immune response to SARS-CoV-2. HLA class I and class II types, where available, came from metadata supplied by the sample provider rather than from assay-based typing. The samples were drawn from the first 160 participants of the ongoing ImmuneRACE study and from 1,254 subjects provided by 6 global collaborators. A de-identified subject ID, COVID-19 status, age in years and sex were almost always included in the sample metadata. The dataset comprised deeply sampled blood TCRbeta repertoires from subjects exposed to, actively infected with, or recovered from COVID-19.

Whole blood was collected in K2EDTA tubes by collaborating institutions according to the institutions' own protocols. For TCRbeta analysis, collaborators shipped samples as frozen whole blood, isolated PBMCs, or DNA extracted from either of those sample types. From the germline V gene, CDR1 is MNHEY and CDR2 is SVGAGI. The CDR3, cysteine through phenylalanine, is 13 amino acids long. The DNA shown is the 39-base CDR3, in frame from base 1. Trimming costs V 6 bases and J 5 bases, and their ends lie 13 bases apart. TCRbeta CDR3 regions were amplified from genomic DNA by means of the immunoSEQ Assay, a bias-controlled multiplex PCR. Per the authors' processing: Within the assay, amplification of reference gene primers was used to estimate how many nucleated cells each sample contained. To quantify the absolute abundance of each unique TCRbeta CDR3 rearrangement, sequence reads were collapsed and filtered. For each sample, productive Simpson clonality was calculated as the square root of Simpson's diversity index across productive rearrangements. The source is immuneACCESS, and TCRdb retained only in-frame sequences with V and J called. Part of the clones is not carried over; for the studies checked, unresolved V genes explain less than half of this, and the remainder is unexplained. V and J calls and clone size are copied from that table; D and trimming were computed from the DNA. The sample table records under 170,000 clones; 75% to 90% of these occur just once. About 4.1% of the sample comes from the top ten.

The study at large found these results: The amount of clinical and demographic metadata varied by source and participant and was provided uncurated.

The TCR comes from a woman aged 55-69 years with active or convalescent COVID-19. The rearranged segments are TRBV6-5 and TRBJ2-5; TRBD2 could be the D gene, as 5 bases match. The sequencing sample was made of peripheral blood. The DNA sequence is given as TGTGCCAGCAGCGGGGTCGGAATGGAGACCCAGTACTTC. Translation gives CASSGVGMETQYF.